Below are 27 T cell receptor beta chains sequenced from a single sample in a study of lymphopenia after photon versus proton radiotherapy. Some clones are missing from TCRdb's copy, which holds only in-frame ones; the method was immunoSEQ multiplex PCR. In the table there are roughly 150,000 clones, roughly nine tenths of which are singletons. The specimen comprised peripheral blood, sampled from a patient treated with photon-based radiotherapy. The receptors were gathered from a man aged 45 to 65 with gastric cancer.

This clone came up a few times. V usage is TRBV28 and J usage is TRBJ1-5, with D perhaps matching TRBD1 (5 bases). This CDR3 has 14 residues. V lost 5 bases to trimming and J lost 7 bases, with 15 bases between them. Looked up from germline, CDR1 is MDHEN and CDR2 is SYDVKM. The CDR3 DNA reads TGTGCCAGCAGTACTTGGAGAGGGGTCCAGCCCCAGCATTTT. As protein: CASSTWRGVQPQHF.

The chain carries TRBV16 and TRBJ2-1, with 10 bases that match TRBD2. Germline V gene data show CDR1 as KGHSY and CDR2 as FQNENV. Trimming cost V 2 bases and J 8 bases; bases outside gene matches: 6. The CDR3 is made up of 15 amino acids. The CDR3 DNA sequence: TGTGCCAGCAGCCAACGGAGCGGGAGGGCCTATGAGCAGTTCTTC. Translating it yields CASSQRSGRAYEQFF.

This clone came up a few times. The chain recombines TRBV2 with TRBJ2-1; TRBD2 aligns across 8 bases. With V trimmed by 6 bases and J by 0 bases, 1 base remained unmatched. This CDR3 contains 14 residues. Germline CDR1 SNHLY, CDR2 FYNNEI. The CDR3 DNA is TGTGCCAGCAGAAGCGGGGGCTCCTACAATGAGCAGTTCTTC. Translating it yields CASRSGGSYNEQFF.

The chain employs TRBV25-1 and TRBJ2-7; D remains unclear. V was cut by 4 bases and J by 2 bases, with 9 bases left in between. Germline-derived CDR1 and CDR2 are MGHDK and SYGVNS. The CDR3 covers 13 residues. CDR3 coding DNA: TGTGCCAGCAGTGCTCACGGCACCTACGAGCAGTACTTC. It translates to CASSAHGTYEQYF.

The genes are TRBV5-6 and TRBJ2-3; D is uncertain. CDR3 length equals 12 residues. The V end was cut by 1 base, the J end by 8 bases, with 8 bases between. The V gene's germline CDR1 is SGHDT and CDR2 YYEEEE. The CDR3 sequence: CASSLLDVTQYF. In DNA, the CDR3 is TGTGCCAGCAGCTTGTTGGATGTTACGCAGTATTTT. Full variable domain (outside the CDR3, taken from reference TRBV5-6 and TRBJ2-3): DAGVTQSPTHLIKTRGQQVTLRCSPKSGHDTVSWYQQALGQGPQFIFQYYEEEERQRGNFPDRFSGHQFPNYSSELNVNALLLGDSALYLCASSLLDVTQYFGPGTRLTVL.

This chain connects TRBV7-9 to TRBJ1-4; TRBD1 matches 9 bases. V trimming: 0 bases; J trimming: 7 bases; junction bases outside the gene matches: 3. The germline gives CDR1 SEHNR, CDR2 FQNEAQ (reference sequence). The CDR3 is 15 residues long. The CDR3 sequence is CASSLATGGGEKLFF. DNA for the CDR3: TGTGCCAGCAGCTTAGCGACAGGGGGAGGTGAAAAACTGTTTTTT.

The chain recombines TRBV27 with TRBJ1-5, with a possible D match to TRBD1 (5 bases). Germline V lookup: CDR1 MNHEY, CDR2 SMNVEV (reference sequence). The CDR3 runs to 14 residues. Trimming cost V 6 bases and J 4 bases, with 13 bases left between them. Written as DNA, the CDR3 is TGTGCCAGCAGGGGGGTCGGGGTTAATCAGCCCCAGCATTTT. It yields the protein CASRGVGVNQPQHF.

V and J are TRBV5-4 and TRBJ1-2, with D possibly being TRBD1 (6 bases). CDR3 length: 16 residues. V lost 4 bases, J lost 4 bases, and 20 bases lay in between. Germline CDR1 reads SGHNT; CDR2 reads YYREEE (reference sequence). This chain's CDR3 is CASSTANRAIIYGYTF. The CDR3, as DNA: TGTGCCAGCAGCACAGCTAACAGGGCGATTATCTATGGCTACACCTTC. The full variable domain, completed using reference TRBV5-4 and TRBJ1-2, is ETGVTQSPTHLIKTRGQQVTLRCSSQSGHNTVSWYQQALGQGPQFIFQYYREEENGRGNFPPRFSGLQFPNYSSELNVNALELDDSALYLCASSTANRAIIYGYTFGSGTRLTVV.

The chain combines TRBV19 with TRBJ2-7, with TRBD2 matching over 7 bases. The CDR3 is 14 residues long. After removal of 7 bases from V and 0 bases from J, the junction contained 6 bases not matched to a gene. Germline V CDR1 and CDR2: LNHDA, SQIVND (reference sequence). The CDR3 reads CASMTSSSSYEQYF. The CDR3 nucleotides are TGTGCCAGTATGACTAGCTCGAGCTCCTACGAGCAGTACTTC.

The chain employs TRBV4-1 and TRBJ2-7, with TRBD2 identical over 9 bases. This CDR3 comprises 15 residues. The J segment lost 0 bases and the V segment lost 3 bases, leaving 3 bases of the junction unmatched. Germline V gene sequence: CDR1 MGHRA, CDR2 YSYEKL. The DNA for the CDR3 is TGCGCCAGCAGCCAGAGGACTAGCGCCTCCTACGAGCAGTACTTC. It yields the protein CASSQRTSASYEQYF.

J is TRBJ2-7 and V is TRBV5-1, with a possible D match to TRBD2 (6 bases). Germline-derived CDR1 and CDR2 are SGHRS and YFSETQ. The CDR3 extends over 14 amino acids. V shed 2 bases and J shed 5 bases, with 14 bases lying between them. The CDR3 loop is CASSFSGDNHEQYF. For the CDR3, the DNA is TGCGCCAGCAGCTTCTCGGGAGATAACCACGAGCAGTACTTC.

CDR3 region: CASSSARLAGNYEQYF. Here the CDR3 DNA reads TGTGCCAGCAGTTCCGCCCGACTAGCGGGAAACTACGAGCAGTACTTC. This sequence joins TRBV27 and TRBJ2-7; 11 nucleotides align to TRBD2. CDR3 length: 16 amino acids. Germline V lookup: CDR1 MNHEY, CDR2 SMNVEV (reference sequence). V shed 4 bases and J 3 bases; nucleotides not matched to a gene: 8.

This chain connects TRBV6-4 to TRBJ1-2; maybe TRBD1 (5 bases). CDR3 length: 15 amino acids. With 5 bases removed from V and 5 bases from J, the gap between germline ends came to 18 bases. Germline lookup yields CDR1 MRHNA and CDR2 SNTAGT. For the CDR3, the DNA is TGTGCCAGCAGTCGGGAGGGGACGGGTCTTTATGGCTACACCTTC. This gives the protein CASSREGTGLYGYTF.

The chain is built from TRBV6-5 and TRBJ2-5, with 10 bases identical to TRBD1. From germline, CDR1 is MNHEY and CDR2 SVGAGI. CDR3 size: 15 residues. Losses at the gene ends were 6 bases for V and 4 bases for J; bases not matched to a gene: 8. For the CDR3, the DNA is TGTGCCAGCAGCCGTGGACAGGGGGGAGGAGAGACCCAGTACTTC. Translated: CASSRGQGGGETQYF.

This rearrangement joins TRBV4-2 to TRBJ2-7; 13 bases fit TRBD2. Trimming at V came to 4 bases and at J to 0 bases, leaving 6 bases not matched to a gene. CDR1 LGHNA and CDR2 YNFKEQ come from the germline V gene. There are 17 residues in the CDR3. The CDR3 DNA sequence: TGTGCCAGCAGCCCCTCGGGACTAGCGGGGATCTCCTACGAGCAGTACTTC. Protein product: CASSPSGLAGISYEQYF.

V is TRBV4-3 and J is TRBJ2-3; 12 bases fit TRBD2. Unmatched junction bases numbered 5, after V lost 1 base and J lost 6 bases. CDR1 and CDR2 from the germline V gene are LGHNA and YSLEER. This CDR3 has 16 amino acids. The CDR3 nucleotides are TGCGCCAGCAGCCAAGCCAGGACTAGCGGGGTGGATACGCAGTATTTT. Translated, it gives CASSQARTSGVDTQYF.

This clone was counted a few times. V gene TRBV2 combines with J gene TRBJ2-7, with 9 nucleotides matching TRBD1. CDR3 size: 15 residues. Per the germline V gene, CDR1 is SNHLY and CDR2 is FYNNEI. V lost 4 bases, J lost 3 bases, and 7 bases stayed unmatched. CDR3 loop: CASSAHRGRLYEQYF. The CDR3 DNA follows: TGTGCCAGCAGTGCCCACAGGGGGCGACTCTACGAGCAGTACTTC.

The rearrangement uses TRBV9 and TRBJ2-6; D remains ambiguous. CDR3 size: 15 residues. Deletions cut 0 bases from V and 0 bases from J, with 4 bases between. Germline loops: CDR1 SGDLS, CDR2 YYNGEE. The CDR3 nucleotides read TGTGCCAGCAGCGTAGGCCCCTCTGGGGCCAACGTCCTGACTTTC. It codes for CASSVGPSGANVLTF.

This sequence joins TRBV11-2 and TRBJ1-4, with D tentatively TRBD1 (5 bases). The CDR3 is 14 residues long. Germline V gene sequence: CDR1 SGHAT, CDR2 FQNNGV. The V gene lost 5 bases and the J gene lost 2 bases, with 9 bases spanning the gap. The CDR3: CASSPQGTNEKLFF. The CDR3 DNA sequence: TGTGCCAGCAGCCCCCAGGGCACTAATGAAAAACTGTTTTTT.

The rearrangement links TRBV12-5 to TRBJ2-1; 11 nucleotides align to TRBD2. The V and J ends lost 3 bases and 7 bases, in that order; junction bases with no gene match: 8. The V gene's germline CDR1 is LGHNT and CDR2 FRNRAP. The CDR3 totals 16 residues. The CDR3 reads CASGFALAGDDNEQFF. The DNA of the CDR3 is TGTGCTAGTGGTTTCGCACTAGCGGGAGATGATAATGAGCAGTTCTTC.

The chain links TRBV6-6 to TRBJ1-3; D is undetermined. Germline-derived CDR1 and CDR2 are MNHNY and SVGAGI (reference sequence). Trimming shortened V by 4 bases and J by 0 bases, and 10 bases separated the two germline ends. This CDR3 is 15 amino acids long. The CDR3 is CASSLSPPSGNTIYF. The DNA of the CDR3 is TGTGCCAGCAGTTTGAGTCCCCCCTCTGGAAACACCATATATTTT.

The rearrangement links TRBV5-1 to TRBJ1-2; weak D call: TRBD1 (6 bases). The CDR3 loop spans 13 amino acids. V was clipped by 4 bases and J by 4 bases, with 11 bases between them. CDR1 SGHRS and CDR2 YFSETQ come from the germline V gene. CDR3: CASSLQGSYGYTF. The CDR3 DNA reads TGCGCCAGCAGCCTTCAGGGGAGCTATGGCTACACCTTC. The whole variable domain, filled in from reference TRBV5-1 and TRBJ1-2, reads KAGVTQTPRYLIKTRGQQVTLSCSPISGHRSVSWYQQTPGQGLQFLFEYFSETQRNKGNFPGRFSGRQFSNSRSEMNVSTLELGDSALYLCASSLQGSYGYTFGSGTRLTVV.

V and J are TRBV10-1 and TRBJ2-1; D gene uncertain. Trimming removed 5 bases at V and 8 bases at J, with 13 bases between. Germline CDR1 is WNHNN and CDR2 is SYGVQD (reference sequence). This CDR3 has 13 amino acids. CDR3 protein: CASSQQQGHEQFF. The CDR3 region has the DNA TGCGCCAGCAGTCAGCAACAAGGGCATGAGCAGTTCTTC.

J is TRBJ2-1 and V is TRBV19; tentatively, D is TRBD2 (6 bases). Germline assignment: CDR1 LNHDA and CDR2 SQIVND (reference sequence). The length of the CDR3 is 14 residues. V lost 3 bases to trimming and J lost 7 bases, with 13 bases between them. The CDR3 reads CASSMQLASNEQFF. DNA for the CDR3: TGTGCCAGTAGTATGCAGCTAGCGTCTAATGAGCAGTTCTTC.

This clone was picked up one time. The genes are TRBV27 and TRBJ2-7; D is undetermined. Germline CDR1 is MNHEY and CDR2 is SMNVEV (reference sequence). With 6 bases removed from V and 7 bases from J, the gap between germline ends came to 10 bases. The CDR3 extends over 11 amino acids. The CDR3 DNA sequence: TGTGCCAGCAGAACATTGGGAGAGCAGTACTTC. This codes for CASRTLGEQYF.

The chain has TRBV7-2 and TRBJ2-2; no firm D call. V dropped 5 bases and J dropped 5 bases, with 15 bases sitting between them. This CDR3 spans 15 amino acids. Germline values: CDR1 SGHTA, CDR2 FQGNSA. For the CDR3, the DNA is TGTGCCAGCAGCCGCCCTGAGGTCGAAACCGGGGAGCTGTTTTTT. Protein sequence: CASSRPEVETGELFF.

The chain combines TRBV6-5 with TRBJ2-7, with 8 nucleotides matching TRBD1. This CDR3 has 13 residues. Trimming cost V 4 bases and J 2 bases; bases outside gene matches: 1. Germline CDR1 and CDR2: MNHEY and SVGAGI. The CDR3, as DNA: TGTGCCAGCAGTTTGGACAGGGCCTACGAGCAGTACTTC. Translation: CASSLDRAYEQYF.